This T cell receptor beta chain was recovered during a study of metastatic and nonmetastatic thyroid tumors. At the level of the study: Where malignant and benign thyroid patients were concerned, repertoires were compared across blood and tumor or nodule tissue.

General observations from the study: As reported, TCR beta diversity in blood and tumor was significantly higher in malignant thyroid tumors than in benign nodules.

V gave up 3 bases and J gave up 7 bases, with 10 bases separating them. This CDR3 contains 13 residues. With MiXCR, TCRdb called clones anew from the PCR reads. The top ten hold 7.8% of the sample, which has tens of thousands of clones, approximately 30% seen once. Only a few counts were recorded for this clone. Its specificity is unknown. Thyroid surgery had not been preceded by any treatment in any patient. The sample comprised blood. The clonotype was recovered from a female donor with papillary thyroid cancer or a benign thyroid nodule (not recorded which). Some clones in this sample may be carry-over from other donors' samples. The chain has TRBV12-3 or TRBV12-4 and TRBJ1-5; D is unresolved. The CDR3 loop is CASSFIGYQPQHF. CDR3 sequence (DNA): TGTGCCAGCAGTTTCATTGGGTACCAGCCCCAGCATTTT.